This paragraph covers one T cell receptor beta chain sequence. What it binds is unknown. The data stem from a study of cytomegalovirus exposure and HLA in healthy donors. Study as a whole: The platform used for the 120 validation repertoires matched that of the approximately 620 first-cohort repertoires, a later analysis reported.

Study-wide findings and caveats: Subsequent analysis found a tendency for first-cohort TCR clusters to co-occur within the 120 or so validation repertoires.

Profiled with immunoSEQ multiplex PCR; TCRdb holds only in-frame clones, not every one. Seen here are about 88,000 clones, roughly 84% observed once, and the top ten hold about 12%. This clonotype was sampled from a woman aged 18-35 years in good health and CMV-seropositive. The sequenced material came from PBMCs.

Here the CDR3 DNA reads TGTGCCATCAGTGAGTCCAGCGGGGGGGCCACCTCCTACAATGAGCAGTTCTTC. Translation: CAISESSGGATSYNEQFF. This chain connects TRBV10-3 to TRBJ2-1; 10 positions match TRBD2. The V gene end was trimmed by 0 bases and the J gene end by 0 bases; junction bases not matched to a gene: 5. Germline CDR1 and CDR2: ENHRY and SYGVKD. The CDR3 runs to 18 residues.